This record concerns one TCR beta chain sequence. This CDR3 has 14 residues. The germline CDR1 and CDR2 sequences are SGDLS and YYNGEE. V shed 7 bases and J shed 1 base, with 9 bases lying between them. The data stem from a study of blood T cell repertoires in COVID-19. Study overall: T cells, B-cell-depleted T cells, or PBMCs supplied cDNA or gDNA.

The data were produced by immunoSEQ multiplex PCR, yet TCRdb's version contains in-frame clones alone and is incomplete. This table holds hundreds of thousands of clones, 70% to 90% found once. The receptor comes from a woman aged 50 to 60 with COVID-19, enrolled during active disease. The sequenced sample consisted of peripheral blood. J is TRBJ2-6 and V is TRBV9, with D possibly being TRBD1 (5 bases). DNA of the CDR3: TGTGCCAGCTGCAGGGCTTCTGGGGCCAACGTCCTGACTTTC. Translation gives CASCRASGANVLTF.